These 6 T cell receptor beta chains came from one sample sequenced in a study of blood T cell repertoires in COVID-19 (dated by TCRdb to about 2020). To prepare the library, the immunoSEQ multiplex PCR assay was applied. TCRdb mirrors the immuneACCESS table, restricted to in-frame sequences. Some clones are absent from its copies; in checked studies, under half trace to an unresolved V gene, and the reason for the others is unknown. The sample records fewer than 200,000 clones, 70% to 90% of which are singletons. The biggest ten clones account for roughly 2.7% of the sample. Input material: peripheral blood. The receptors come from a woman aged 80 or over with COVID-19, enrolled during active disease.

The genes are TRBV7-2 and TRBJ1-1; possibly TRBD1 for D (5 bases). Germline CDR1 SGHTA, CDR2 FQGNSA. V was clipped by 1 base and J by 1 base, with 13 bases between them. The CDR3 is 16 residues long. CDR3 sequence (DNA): TGTGCCAGCAGCTTAGTCTCAGGGTTGGGGAACACTGAAGCTTTCTTT. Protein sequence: CASSLVSGLGNTEAFF.

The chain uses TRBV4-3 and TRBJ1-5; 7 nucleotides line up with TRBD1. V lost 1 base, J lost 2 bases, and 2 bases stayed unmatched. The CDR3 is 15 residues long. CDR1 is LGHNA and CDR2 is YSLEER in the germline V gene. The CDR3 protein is CASSQATGGNQPQHF. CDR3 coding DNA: TGCGCCAGCAGCCAAGCCACAGGGGGCAATCAGCCCCAGCATTTT.

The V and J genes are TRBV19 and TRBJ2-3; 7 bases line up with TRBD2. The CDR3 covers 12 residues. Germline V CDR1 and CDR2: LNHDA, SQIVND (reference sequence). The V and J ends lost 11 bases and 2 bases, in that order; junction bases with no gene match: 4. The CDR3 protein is CAARGVTDTQYF. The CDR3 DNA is TGTGCCGCCCGGGGGGTCACAGATACGCAGTATTTT.

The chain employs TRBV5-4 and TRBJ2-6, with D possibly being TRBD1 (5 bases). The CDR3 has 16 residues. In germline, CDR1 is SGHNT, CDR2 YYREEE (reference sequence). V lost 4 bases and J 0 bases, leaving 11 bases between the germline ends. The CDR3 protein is CASSLGVNSGANVLTF. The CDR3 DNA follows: TGTGCCAGCAGCCTAGGGGTCAACTCTGGGGCCAACGTCCTGACTTTC.

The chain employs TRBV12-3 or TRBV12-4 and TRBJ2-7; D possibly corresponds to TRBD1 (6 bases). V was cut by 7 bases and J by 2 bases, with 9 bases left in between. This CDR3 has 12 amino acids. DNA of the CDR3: TGTGCCAGCAACCGGGACACCTACGAGCAGTACTTC. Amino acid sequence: CASNRDTYEQYF.

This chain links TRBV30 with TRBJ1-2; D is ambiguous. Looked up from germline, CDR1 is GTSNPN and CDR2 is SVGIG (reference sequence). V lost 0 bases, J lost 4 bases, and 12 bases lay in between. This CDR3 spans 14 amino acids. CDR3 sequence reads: CAWSVRERFYGYTF. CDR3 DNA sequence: TGTGCCTGGAGTGTACGGGAACGATTCTATGGCTACACCTTC.